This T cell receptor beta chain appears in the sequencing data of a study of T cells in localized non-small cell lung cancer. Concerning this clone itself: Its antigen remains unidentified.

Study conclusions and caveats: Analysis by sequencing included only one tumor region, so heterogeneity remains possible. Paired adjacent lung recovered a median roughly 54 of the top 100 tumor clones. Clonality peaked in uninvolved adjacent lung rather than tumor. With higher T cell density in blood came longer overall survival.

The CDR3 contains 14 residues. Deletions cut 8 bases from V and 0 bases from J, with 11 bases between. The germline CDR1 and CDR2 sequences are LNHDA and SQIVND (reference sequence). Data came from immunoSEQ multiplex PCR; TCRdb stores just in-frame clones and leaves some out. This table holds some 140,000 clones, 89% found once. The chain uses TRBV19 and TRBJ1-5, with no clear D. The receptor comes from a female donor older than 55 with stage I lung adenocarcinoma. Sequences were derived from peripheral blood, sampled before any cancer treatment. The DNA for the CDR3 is TGTGCCAGTGGGCAGGCCTATAGCAATCAGCCCCAGCATTTT. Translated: CASGQAYSNQPQHF.